Below are 18 T cell receptor beta chains sequenced from a single sample in a study of post-analysis software for immune sequencing data. Antigen specificity for these receptors is unknown. The TCR beta cDNA libraries contained unique molecular identifiers. TCRdb independently ran MiXCR on the PCR reads; one entry per CDR3 protein. The sample shows around 190,000 distinct CDR3 sequences, 29% of them seen only once. Overall study results and limits: Patients showed TRBV5-6, TRBV5-1 and TRBV20-1 among five TRBV segments more frequent than in controls.

The material sequenced was blood. The receptors were gathered from a girl between 2 and 17 years old with multiple sclerosis.

V is TRBV7-2 and J is TRBJ2-1, with a weak D call TRBD1 (6 bases). Germline lookup yields CDR1 SGHTA and CDR2 FQGNSA. The V end was cut by 4 bases, the J end by 5 bases, with 9 bases between. This CDR3 has 13 amino acids. For the CDR3, the DNA is TGTGCCAGCAGCTGGTACAGGGACAATGAGCAGTTCTTC. It is translated as CASSWYRDNEQFF. The full variable domain, completed using reference TRBV7-2 and TRBJ2-1, is GAGVSQSPSNKVTEKGKDVELRCDPISGHTALYWYRQSLGQGLEFLIYFQGNSAPDKSGLPSDRFSAERTGGSVSTLTIQRTQQEDSAVYLCASSWYRDNEQFFGPGTRLTVL.

This clonotype showed up many times. J is TRBJ1-4 and V is TRBV7-8; no definite D call. Looked up from germline, CDR1 is SGHVS and CDR2 is FQNEAQ. V was clipped by 1 base and J by 0 bases, with 6 bases between them. This CDR3 region has 15 residues. The chain's CDR3 is CASSLDRATNEKLFF. The DNA for the CDR3 is TGTGCCAGCAGCTTAGACCGGGCAACTAATGAAAAACTGTTTTTT.

In its sample, this clonotype was seen many times. The CDR3 DNA sequence: TGTGCCAGCAGTTACTCGATAGGAAACTACGAGCAGTACTTC. It is translated as CASSYSIGNYEQYF. The chain joins TRBV6-5 to TRBJ2-7; D is ambiguous. Germline values: CDR1 MNHEY, CDR2 SVGAGI. V was clipped by 0 bases and J by 3 bases, with 9 bases between them. The CDR3 contains 14 residues.

About this clonotype itself: Just one base apart from a much larger clone, this may be a read error. V and J are TRBV6-1 and TRBJ1-6; tentatively, D is TRBD1 (5 bases). Trimming took 4 bases from V and 3 from J, leaving 13 bases between them. Germline assignment: CDR1 MNHNS and CDR2 SASEGT. CDR3 size: 16 residues. The CDR3 spells CASSAYRNNYNSPLHF. The CDR3 DNA reads TGTGCCAGCAGTGCATACAGGAACAACTATAATTCACCCCTCCACTTT.

The count of this clonotype is one. This sequence may be a read error, since a much larger clone differs from it by one base. V is TRBV27 and J is TRBJ2-7; 13 bases agree with TRBD2. The CDR3 totals 14 residues. V lost 6 bases, J lost 8 bases, and 7 bases stayed unmatched. Looked up from germline, CDR1 is MNHEY and CDR2 is SMNVEV (reference sequence). In nucleotides, the CDR3 is TGTGCCAGCAGCCTTAGGACTAGCGGGAGCAAGCAGTACTTC. This gives the protein CASSLRTSGSKQYF.

This clonotype was seen once. The V gene is TRBV25-1, the J gene TRBJ2-7, with TRBD2 identical over 9 bases. CDR3 length: 13 amino acids. Losses at the gene ends were 5 bases for V and 4 bases for J; bases not matched to a gene: 3. CDR1 MGHDK and CDR2 SYGVNS come from the germline V gene. CDR3 region: CASSRTSGYEQYF. As DNA, the CDR3 is TGTGCCAGCAGTAGAACTAGCGGGTACGAGCAGTACTTC.

This clonotype was picked up many times. This chain uses TRBV20-1 with TRBJ2-7; 10 positions match TRBD2. The junction had 4 bases not matched to a gene; V was cut back by 5 bases and J by 3 bases. CDR1 and CDR2 (germline): DFQATT, SNEGSKA (reference sequence). The CDR3 is 13 residues long. This CDR3 reads CSAPGLADYEQYF. Written as DNA, the CDR3 is TGCAGTGCTCCTGGACTAGCGGACTACGAGCAGTACTTC.

This clonotype was observed a few times. J is TRBJ1-2 and V is TRBV6-1; the D is unclear. Trimming removed 2 bases at V and 8 bases at J, with 12 bases between. The germline V gene encodes CDR1 MNHNS and CDR2 SASEGT. The length of the CDR3 is 13 residues. This CDR3 reads CASSEIWGTGYTF. In nucleotides, the CDR3 is TGTGCCAGCAGTGAAATCTGGGGTACGGGCTACACCTTC.

This clonotype was seen only a few times. V usage is TRBV11-2 and J usage is TRBJ2-5; the match to TRBD2 covers 12 bases. The trim removed 4 bases at V and 2 bases at J, leaving 2 bases unmatched. This CDR3 comprises 15 residues. Germline-derived CDR1 and CDR2 are SGHAT and FQNNGV. The CDR3 nucleotides read TGTGCCAGCAGCTCGGGACTAGCGGGTCAAGAGACCCAGTACTTC. As protein: CASSSGLAGQETQYF. Full variable domain (missing parts from reference TRBV11-2 and TRBJ2-5): EAGVAQSPRYKIIEKRQSVAFWCNPISGHATLYWYQQILGQGPKLLIQFQNNGVVDDSQLPKDRFSAERLKGVDSTLKIQPAKLEDSAVYLCASSSGLAGQETQYFGPGTRLLVL.

With regard to this clonotype: At one end the junction does not follow the germline gene, possibly because of a read error. The chain links TRBV5-1 to TRBJ2-7; 12 nucleotides agree with TRBD2. The CDR3 runs 17 residues. Germline CDR1 and CDR2: SGHRS and YFSETQ. The CDR3 bases are TGCGCCAGCAGCTTCTCTAGCGGGGGGGCCGTACGCGTCGAGCGGTACTTC. This encodes CASSFSSGGAVRVERYF.

This clonotype appeared once. This chain connects TRBV5-1 to TRBJ1-1; TRBD1 matches at 7 bases. The junction had 8 bases not matched to a gene; V was cut back by 4 bases and J by 5 bases. This CDR3 has 14 amino acids. Germline assignment: CDR1 SGHRS and CDR2 YFSETQ. The CDR3 region has the DNA TGCGCCAGCAGCATGGCAGGGGGTCAAACTGAAGCTTTCTTT. This gives the protein CASSMAGGQTEAFF.

This clonotype came up a few times. The rearrangement links TRBV5-1 to TRBJ2-5; 9 bases are a match to TRBD2. The V gene's germline CDR1 is SGHRS and CDR2 YFSETQ. The CDR3 spans 17 residues. Trimming at V came to 7 bases and at J to 3 bases, leaving 16 bases not matched to a gene. CDR3 residues: CASCRRGGWTSEETQYF. CDR3 nucleotide sequence: TGCGCCAGCTGCCGTCGTGGGGGGTGGACTAGCGAAGAGACCCAGTACTTC.

V and J are TRBV5-1 and TRBJ1-5, with D possibly TRBD1 on 6 matching bases. Germline CDR1 reads SGHRS; CDR2 reads YFSETQ. V shed 4 bases and J shed 6 bases, with 14 bases lying between them. The CDR3 has 14 amino acids. CDR3 amino acids: CASSPSGGGQPQHF. CDR3 in DNA: TGCGCCAGCAGCCCCTCGGGGGGCGGTCAGCCCCAGCATTTT.

CDR3 loop: CASSFRGARQPQHF. The CDR3 region has the DNA TGTGCCAGCAGTTTTCGGGGGGCGCGTCAGCCCCAGCATTTT. The rearrangement joins TRBV12-3 or TRBV12-4 to TRBJ1-5; TRBD1 might be the D (6 bases). CDR3 length: 14 amino acids. Between the trimmed V and J ends, which lost 3 bases and 6 bases, there was a span of 12 bases.

This clonotype was seen many times. CDR3 loop: CRRGSSYEQYF. CDR3 bases: TGCAGGAGGGGGAGCTCCTACGAGCAGTACTTC. The chain uses TRBV20-1 and TRBJ2-7; D is perhaps TRBD1 (6 bases). Germline loops: CDR1 DFQATT, CDR2 SNEGSKA (reference sequence). This CDR3 comprises 11 residues.

This clonotype was picked up one time. One junction end does not reproduce the germline sequence, and a read error may be involved. This chain joins TRBV28 and TRBJ2-1; TRBD1 agrees at 9 bases. There are 15 residues in the CDR3. Germline lookup yields CDR1 MDHEN and CDR2 SYDVKM. CDR3 sequence reads: CANSSPGTGTDEQFF. Here the CDR3 DNA reads TGTGCCAACAGTTCTCCCGGGACAGGGACTGATGAGCAGTTCTTC. Variable domain in full (rest from reference TRBV28 and TRBJ2-1): DVKVTQSSRYLVKRTGEKVFLECVQDMDHENMFWYRQDPGLGLRLIYFSYDVKMKEKGDIPEGYSVSREKKERFSLILESASTNQTSMYLCANSSPGTGTDEQFFGPGTRLTVL.

In this sample, this clonotype turned up a few times. The gene calls are TRBV20-1 and TRBJ2-7; tentatively, D is TRBD1 (5 bases). V lost 6 bases and J lost 6, with 21 bases in between. This CDR3 contains 14 residues. CDR1 and CDR2 from the germline V gene are DFQATT and SNEGSKA (reference sequence). The CDR3 DNA is TGCAGTGCCCACGGCAGGGCATCCACTTCCGAGCAGTACTTC. Translation gives CSAHGRASTSEQYF.

In its sample, this clonotype was seen many times. The V call is TRBV5-1, the J call TRBJ2-5; 9 positions agree with TRBD2. The V gene end was trimmed by 3 bases and the J gene end by 4 bases; junction bases not matched to a gene: 10. Per the germline V gene, CDR1 is SGHRS and CDR2 is YFSETQ. The CDR3 totals 16 residues. The CDR3 DNA reads as TGCGCCAGCAGCTACTCGGCGGGGGGGGTCGGAGAGACCCAGTACTTC. It specifies CASSYSAGGVGETQYF.